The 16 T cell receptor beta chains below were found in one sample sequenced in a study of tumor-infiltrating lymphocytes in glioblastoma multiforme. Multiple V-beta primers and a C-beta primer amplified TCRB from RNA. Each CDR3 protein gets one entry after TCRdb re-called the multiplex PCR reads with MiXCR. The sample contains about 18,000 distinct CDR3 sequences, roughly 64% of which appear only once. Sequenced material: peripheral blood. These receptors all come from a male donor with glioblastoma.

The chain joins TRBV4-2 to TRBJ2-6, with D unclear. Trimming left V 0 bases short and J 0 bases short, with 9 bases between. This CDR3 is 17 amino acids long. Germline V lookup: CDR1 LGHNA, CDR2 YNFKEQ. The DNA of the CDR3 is TGTGCCAGCAGCCAAGACTTGGCGATCTCTGGGGCCAACGTCCTGACTTTC. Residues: CASSQDLAISGANVLTF.

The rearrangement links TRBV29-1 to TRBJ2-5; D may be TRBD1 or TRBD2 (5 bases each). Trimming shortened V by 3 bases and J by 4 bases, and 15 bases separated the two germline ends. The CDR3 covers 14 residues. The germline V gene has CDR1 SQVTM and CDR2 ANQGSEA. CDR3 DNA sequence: TGCAGCGTTGATGCTAGCTGGGGCGGAGAGACCCAGTACTTC. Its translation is CSVDASWGGETQYF.

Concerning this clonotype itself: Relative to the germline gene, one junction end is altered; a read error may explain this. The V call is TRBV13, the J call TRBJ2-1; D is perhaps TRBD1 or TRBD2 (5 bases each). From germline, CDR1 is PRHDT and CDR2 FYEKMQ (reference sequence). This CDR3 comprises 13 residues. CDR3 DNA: TGTGCCTGTGTAAAGGGGCGAGGGAATGATCAGTTCTTC. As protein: CACVKGRGNDQFF.

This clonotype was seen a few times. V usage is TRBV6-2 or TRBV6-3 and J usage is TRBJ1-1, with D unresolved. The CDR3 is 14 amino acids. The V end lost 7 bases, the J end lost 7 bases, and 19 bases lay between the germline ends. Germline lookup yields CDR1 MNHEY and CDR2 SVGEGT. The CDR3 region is CASIAAVPQDEAFF. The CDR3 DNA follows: TGTGCCAGCATCGCCGCCGTCCCACAAGATGAAGCTTTCTTT.

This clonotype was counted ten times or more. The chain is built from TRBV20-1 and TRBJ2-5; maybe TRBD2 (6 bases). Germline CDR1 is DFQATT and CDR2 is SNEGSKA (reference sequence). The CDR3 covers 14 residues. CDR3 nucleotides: TGCAGCGCCACTGGGGCGGGACTGGCAGAGACCCAGTACTTC. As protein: CSATGAGLAETQYF.

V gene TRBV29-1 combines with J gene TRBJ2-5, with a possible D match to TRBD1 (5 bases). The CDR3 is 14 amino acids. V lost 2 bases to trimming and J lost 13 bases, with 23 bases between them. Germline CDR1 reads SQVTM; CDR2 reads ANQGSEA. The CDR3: CSVELTADQEIRYF. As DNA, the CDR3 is TGCAGCGTTGAATTGACAGCAGACCAAGAGATCCGGTACTTC.

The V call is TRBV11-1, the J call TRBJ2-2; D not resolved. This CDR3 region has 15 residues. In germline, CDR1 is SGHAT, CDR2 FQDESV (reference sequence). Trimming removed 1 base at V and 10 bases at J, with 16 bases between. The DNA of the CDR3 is TGTGCCAGCAGCTTAGAACGCCCGAGCACCATGGAGCTGTTTTTT. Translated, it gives CASSLERPSTMELFF.

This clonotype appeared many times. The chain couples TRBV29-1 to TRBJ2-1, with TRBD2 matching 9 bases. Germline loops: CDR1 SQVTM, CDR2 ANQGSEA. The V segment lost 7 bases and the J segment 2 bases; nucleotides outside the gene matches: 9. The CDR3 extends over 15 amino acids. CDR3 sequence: CSGNPTSGAYNEQFF. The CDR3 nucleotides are TGCAGCGGGAATCCGACTAGCGGTGCCTACAATGAGCAGTTCTTC.

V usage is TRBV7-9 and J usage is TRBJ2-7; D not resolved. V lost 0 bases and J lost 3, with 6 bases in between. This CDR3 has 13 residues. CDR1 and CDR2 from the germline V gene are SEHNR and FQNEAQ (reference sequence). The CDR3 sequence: CASSLAGSYEQYF. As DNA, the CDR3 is TGTGCCAGCAGCTTAGCGGGCAGCTACGAGCAGTACTTC.

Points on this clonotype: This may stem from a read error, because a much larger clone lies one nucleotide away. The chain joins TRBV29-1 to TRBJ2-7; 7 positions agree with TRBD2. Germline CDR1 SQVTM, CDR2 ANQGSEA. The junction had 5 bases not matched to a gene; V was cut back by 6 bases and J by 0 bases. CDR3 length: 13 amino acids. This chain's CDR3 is CSVRTSDSYEQYF. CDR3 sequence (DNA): TGCAGCGTCCGAACTAGCGACTCCTACGAGCAGTACTTC.

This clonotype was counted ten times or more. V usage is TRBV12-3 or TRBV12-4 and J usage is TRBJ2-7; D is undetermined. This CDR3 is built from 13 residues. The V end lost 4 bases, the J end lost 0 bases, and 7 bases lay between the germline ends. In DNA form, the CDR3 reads TGTGCCAGCAGTTGGACGGGCTCCTACGAGCAGTACTTC. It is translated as CASSWTGSYEQYF.

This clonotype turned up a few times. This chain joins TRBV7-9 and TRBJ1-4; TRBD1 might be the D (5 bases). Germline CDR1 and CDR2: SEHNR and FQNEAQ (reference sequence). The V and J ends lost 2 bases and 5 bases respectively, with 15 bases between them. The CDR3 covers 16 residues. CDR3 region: CASSLSEGRRNEKLFF. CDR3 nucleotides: TGTGCCAGCAGCTTAAGCGAGGGGCGGAGGAATGAAAAACTGTTTTTT.

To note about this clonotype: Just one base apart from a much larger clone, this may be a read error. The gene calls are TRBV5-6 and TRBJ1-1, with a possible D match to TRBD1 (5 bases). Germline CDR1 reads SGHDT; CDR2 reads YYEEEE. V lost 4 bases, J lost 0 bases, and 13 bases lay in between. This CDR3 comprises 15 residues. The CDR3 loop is CASSDLDRLNTEAFF. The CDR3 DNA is TGTGCCAGCAGCGATCTTGACAGACTGAACACTGAAGCTTTCTTT.

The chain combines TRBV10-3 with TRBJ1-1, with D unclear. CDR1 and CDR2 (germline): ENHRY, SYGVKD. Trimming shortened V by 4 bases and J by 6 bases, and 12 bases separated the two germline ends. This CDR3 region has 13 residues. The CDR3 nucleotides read TGTGCCATCAGTGTAGGGCGGCCCGCTGAAGCTTTCTTT. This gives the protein CAISVGRPAEAFF.

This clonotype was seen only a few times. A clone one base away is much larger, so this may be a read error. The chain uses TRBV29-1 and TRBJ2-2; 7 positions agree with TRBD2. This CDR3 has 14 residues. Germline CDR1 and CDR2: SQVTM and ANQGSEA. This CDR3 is CSVIPGLSTGELSF. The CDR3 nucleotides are TGCAGCGTTATCCCGGGACTAAGCACCGGGGAGCTGTCTTTT.

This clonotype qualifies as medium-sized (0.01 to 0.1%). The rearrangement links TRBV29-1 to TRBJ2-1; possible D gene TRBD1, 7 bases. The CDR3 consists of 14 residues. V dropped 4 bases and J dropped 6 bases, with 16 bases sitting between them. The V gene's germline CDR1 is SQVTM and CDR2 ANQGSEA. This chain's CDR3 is CSVGGRQGGNEQFF. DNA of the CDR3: TGCAGCGTTGGGGGGCGGCAGGGGGGCAATGAGCAGTTCTTC.